This TCR beta chain was documented in a study of T-cell memory formation after mild COVID-19. MiXCR was run by TCRdb on the 5' RACE reads, yielding one entry per CDR3 protein. The sample has under 250,000 distinct CDR3 sequences, roughly 15% seen once. The CDR3 extends over 15 amino acids. V shed 6 bases, J shed 8 bases, and the junction held 12 bases outside the gene matches. The chain carries TRBV12-3 or TRBV12-4 and TRBJ1-2; TRBD1 matches at 10 bases. The sequenced sample consisted of PBMCs or a T cell subset sorted from them (not recorded which). This TCR derives from an adult woman who had mild COVID-19 (a few samples of this study predate the infection). Cell type and time point are not known. The CDR3 bases are TGTGCCAGCAGGCGCAGGGGGACAGGGGAAAACGGCTACACCTTC. Translating gives CASRRRGTGENGYTF.